This T cell receptor beta chain is drawn from a study of blood T cell repertoires in COVID-19. At the level of the study: The study drew acute and convalescent COVID-19 samples from the United States, Italy and Spain. The analysed material was cDNA or gDNA that came from T cells, B-cell-depleted T cells, or PBMCs.

Per the study methods: Amplification of reference gene primers was used by the study to estimate nucleated cell counts. Clones were sequenced by immunoSEQ multiplex PCR, and TCRdb holds only the in-frame ones, with some missing. D and trimming come from the DNA, and the V and J calls and clone size come from that table. The data show about 53,000 clones, just over 85% seen once. The TCR was taken from a man at least 80 years old with acute or convalescent COVID-19. The specimen sequenced was peripheral blood.

CDR3 sequence: CATSFGTVNTEAFF. CDR3 DNA: TGTGCCACCAGCTTTGGGACAGTCAACACTGAAGCTTTCTTT. The gene calls are TRBV15 and TRBJ1-1; 7 nucleotides agree with TRBD1. The CDR3 consists of 14 residues. The V gene end was trimmed by 5 bases and the J gene end by 2 bases; junction bases not matched to a gene: 5. CDR1 is LNHNV, CDR2 YYDKDF, per germline (reference sequence).